The next 9 T cell receptor beta chains were all read from a single sample in a study of T-cell reconstitution after alpha-beta-depleted transplantation in children. A library of TCRbeta sequences, prepared with unique molecular identifiers, was generated. TCRdb used MiXCR to reprocess the PCR reads, holding one entry per CDR3 protein. The repertoire consists of approximately 590,000 distinct CDR3 sequences, with approximately 10% occurring once and the leading ten covering about 4%. The starting material was PBMCs from the stem cell graft donor, obtained from the stem cell graft. These receptors were obtained from a human donor who donated a stem cell graft to a child with acute myeloid leukemia.

This clonotype was seen a handful of times. The chain combines TRBV29-1 with TRBJ2-3; D may be TRBD1 (6 bases). V was shortened by 1 base and J by 7 bases, with 9 bases between the two germline ends. The CDR3 length is 12 residues. From germline, CDR1 is SQVTM and CDR2 ANQGSEA. CDR3 sequence: CSVEGTEYTQYF. The CDR3 DNA sequence: TGCAGCGTTGAAGGGACAGAATATACGCAGTATTTT.

The chain uses TRBV7-9 and TRBJ2-7, with 7 bases aligning to TRBD1. V was pared by 5 bases and J by 3 bases, with 13 bases of the junction left unmatched. The germline gives CDR1 SEHNR, CDR2 FQNEAQ (reference sequence). The CDR3 extends over 16 amino acids. CDR3 region: CASSPQTGQRRYEQYF. In DNA, the CDR3 is TGTGCCAGCAGCCCCCAAACGGGACAGAGACGCTACGAGCAGTACTTC.

The table lists this clonotype with many counts. This rearrangement joins TRBV5-5 to TRBJ2-1, with D uncertain. V lost 0 bases and J 13 bases, leaving 14 bases between the germline ends. The CDR3 consists of 13 residues. Germline loops: CDR1 SGHKS, CDR2 YYEKEE (reference sequence). The CDR3 here is CASSLGRAGFQFF. The CDR3 region has the DNA TGTGCCAGCAGCTTGGGTAGAGCAGGATTCCAGTTCTTC.

This clonotype occurred many times. This sequence joins TRBV28 and TRBJ2-1, with TRBD2 identical over 15 bases. The CDR3 extends over 16 amino acids. Germline CDR1 and CDR2: MDHEN and SYDVKM. The V and J ends lost 8 bases and 6 bases, in that order; junction bases with no gene match: 8. The CDR3 reads CASLYRTSGRGNEQFF. In DNA form, the CDR3 reads TGTGCCAGCCTTTATCGGACTAGCGGGAGGGGCAATGAGCAGTTCTTC.

The genes are TRBV6-2 or TRBV6-3 and TRBJ2-5; 7 bases are shared with TRBD2. CDR1 is MNHEY and CDR2 is SVGEGT in the germline V gene. The CDR3 runs 16 residues. The V segment lost 5 bases and the J segment 3 bases; nucleotides outside the gene matches: 12. The CDR3 here is CASSAPRGGTEETQYF. CDR3 nucleotides: TGTGCCAGCAGTGCCCCAAGGGGAGGGACTGAAGAGACCCAGTACTTC.

The chain has TRBV4-3 and TRBJ1-6, with 7 bases lining up with TRBD1. Losses at the gene ends were 0 bases for V and 1 base for J; bases not matched to a gene: 3. The CDR3 contains 17 residues. Germline CDR1 LGHNA, CDR2 YSLEER. Written as DNA, the CDR3 is TGCGCCAGCAGCCAAGAGCAGGGGGGTTCCTATAATTCACCCCTCCACTTT. This encodes CASSQEQGGSYNSPLHF.

The sample holds a few counts of this clonotype. This chain joins TRBV24-1 and TRBJ2-1; TRBD2 agrees at 9 bases. J gave up 6 bases and V 7 bases, and 15 bases lay outside the gene matches. This CDR3 has 17 amino acids. Germline loops: CDR1 KGHDR, CDR2 SFDVKD. The DNA of the CDR3 is TGTGCCACCAGCCTTAGCGGGAGTTACCCTCGTAGCAATGAGCAGTTCTTC. This gives the protein CATSLSGSYPRSNEQFF.

V gene TRBV5-1 combines with J gene TRBJ2-7, with 12 positions matching TRBD2. Germline trimming cut 4 bases from V and 4 bases from J; bases unmatched to any gene: 18. Germline V gene data show CDR1 as SGHRS and CDR2 as YFSETQ. This CDR3 spans 19 amino acids. DNA for the CDR3: TGCGCCAGCAGCACTTCCACCTTCGCTAGCGGGAGGGCACGATACGAGCAGTACTTC. It encodes CASSTSTFASGRARYEQYF.

There are a few counts of this clonotype. Here the CDR3 reads CASSTNDYEQYF. CDR3 DNA: TGTGCCAGCAGTACCAACGATTACGAGCAGTACTTC. The V gene is TRBV12-3 or TRBV12-4, the J gene TRBJ2-7; no clear D gene. Trimming removed 5 bases from V and 4 bases from J, with 9 bases in between. The CDR3 is 12 amino acids.